These 18 T cell receptor beta chains share one sample of origin, sequenced in a study of T cell responses to AZD1222 COVID-19 vaccine. TCRdb's table, derived via immunoSEQ multiplex PCR, lists solely in-frame clones and lacks some. The table lists around 270,000 clones, almost 95% of them singletons. Sample: peripheral blood, taken 28 days after the second AZD1222 dose. The receptor set was obtained from an adult who received the AZD1222 COVID-19 vaccine.

The chain has TRBV28 and TRBJ2-5, with a tentative D call TRBD2 (6 bases). Trimming took 8 bases from V and 4 from J, leaving 14 bases between them. The CDR3 covers 13 residues. Germline loops: CDR1 MDHEN, CDR2 SYDVKM. The CDR3 loop reads CASVRRGGETQYF. CDR3 nucleotides: TGTGCCAGCGTGCGGCGGGGTGGAGAGACCCAGTACTTC. Supplemented by reference TRBV28 and TRBJ2-5, the full variable domain reads DVKVTQSSRYLVKRTGEKVFLECVQDMDHENMFWYRQDPGLGLRLIYFSYDVKMKEKGDIPEGYSVSREKKERFSLILESASTNQTSMYLCASVRRGGETQYFGPGTRLLVL.

CDR3 bases: TGTGCCAGCAGCCAAGAGGGCAGGGTATTTGGAAACACCATATATTTT. This translates into CASSQEGRVFGNTIYF. The chain has TRBV3-1 (or the pseudogene TRBV3-2) and TRBJ1-3, with D perhaps matching TRBD1 (5 bases). Trimming removed 0 bases at V and 3 bases at J, with 12 bases between. Germline V gives CDR1 LGHDT, CDR2 YNNKEL (reference sequence). CDR3 length: 16 residues.

This chain uses TRBV6-6 with TRBJ1-1, with D perhaps matching TRBD1 (5 bases). V was clipped by 6 bases and J by 1 base, with 9 bases between them. From germline, CDR1 is MNHNY and CDR2 SVGAGI (reference sequence). The CDR3 length is 13 residues. As DNA, the CDR3 is TGTGCCAGCAGGGGGCCAGAGAACACTGAAGCTTTCTTT. This translates into CASRGPENTEAFF.

The chain combines TRBV12-5 with TRBJ2-7; D gene ambiguous. This CDR3 is 14 amino acids long. The V and J ends lost 0 bases and 4 bases respectively, with 10 bases between them. Germline V CDR1 and CDR2: LGHNT, FRNRAP. The CDR3: CASGLVGFPYEQYF. The CDR3 coding sequence is TGTGCTAGTGGTTTGGTGGGCTTTCCGTACGAGCAGTACTTC.

V usage is TRBV28 and J usage is TRBJ1-1, with D perhaps TRBD1 (5 bases). Germline V CDR1 and CDR2: MDHEN, SYDVKM. The CDR3 has 14 amino acids. The germline V and J ends were trimmed by 3 bases and 4 bases, with 12 bases remaining between them. As DNA, the CDR3 is TGTGCCAGCAGTTTCATGCAGGGTATCACTGAAGCTTTCTTT. Protein: CASSFMQGITEAFF. The variable domain in full, with the rest retrieved from reference TRBV28 and TRBJ1-1, is DVKVTQSSRYLVKRTGEKVFLECVQDMDHENMFWYRQDPGLGLRLIYFSYDVKMKEKGDIPEGYSVSREKKERFSLILESASTNQTSMYLCASSFMQGITEAFFGQGTRLTVV.

This chain connects TRBV9 to TRBJ1-2; D remains ambiguous. V gave up 0 bases and J gave up 2 bases, with 8 bases separating them. The CDR3 is 14 residues long. Germline V gives CDR1 SGDLS, CDR2 YYNGEE. Here the CDR3 reads CASSVEVGNYGYTF. DNA for the CDR3: TGTGCCAGCAGCGTAGAGGTAGGGAACTATGGCTACACCTTC.

The CDR3 nucleotides are TGTGCCAGCAGTGCCCAAGAGACCCAGTACTTC. It is translated as CASSAQETQYF. This chain links TRBV12-3 or TRBV12-4 with TRBJ2-5, with unresolved D. CDR3 length: 11 residues. V lost 5 bases to trimming and J lost 1 base, with 2 bases between them.

This clone has just one count. The V and J genes are TRBV28 and TRBJ2-7; D possibly uses TRBD1 or TRBD2 (5 bases each). V was cut by 5 bases and J by 5 bases, with 16 bases left in between. This CDR3 spans 14 amino acids. In germline, CDR1 is MDHEN, CDR2 SYDVKM. The CDR3: CASSPGFGDHEQYF. In DNA form, the CDR3 reads TGTGCCAGCAGTCCCGGTTTTGGGGACCACGAGCAGTACTTC.

The chain recombines TRBV11-2 with TRBJ2-5; no reliable D call. Germline V gene lookup returns CDR1 SGHAT and CDR2 FQNNGV. There are 12 residues in the CDR3. Trimming pared 1 base from V and 4 bases from J, leaving 4 bases between. CDR3 loop: CASSLVGETQYF. As DNA, the CDR3 is TGTGCCAGCAGCTTAGTTGGAGAGACCCAGTACTTC.

This chain links TRBV20-1 with TRBJ2-1, with D possibly TRBD2 on 5 matching bases. This CDR3 comprises 12 residues. Germline V CDR1 and CDR2: DFQATT, SNEGSKA (reference sequence). V lost 3 bases and J lost 7, with 10 bases in between. CDR3 nucleotide sequence: TGCAGTGCTAGTTCGGGGTCGAATGAGCAGTTCTTC. Amino acid sequence: CSASSGSNEQFF.

The chain has TRBV5-5 and TRBJ1-2, with D perhaps TRBD1 (5 bases). The CDR3 totals 12 residues. Trimming pared 4 bases from V and 3 bases from J, leaving 7 bases between. Germline-derived CDR1 and CDR2 are SGHKS and YYEKEE (reference sequence). The CDR3 bases are TGTGCCAGCAGCCGGGGGGACTATGGCTACACCTTC. Protein product: CASSRGDYGYTF.

This chain connects TRBV4-1 to TRBJ2-7; D may correspond to TRBD1 or TRBD2 (6 bases each). CDR1 and CDR2 from the germline V gene are MGHRA and YSYEKL. V lost 4 bases and J 2 bases, leaving 15 bases between the germline ends. The CDR3 extends over 15 amino acids. CDR3 nucleotide sequence: TGCGCCAGCAGCCCGGGGGCAGGGAAGCCCTACGAGCAGTACTTC. This gives the protein CASSPGAGKPYEQYF.

The chain is built from TRBV7-9 and TRBJ2-5; TRBD2 might be the D (6 bases). V lost 5 bases to trimming and J lost 5 bases, with 12 bases between them. This CDR3 has 13 residues. Germline-derived CDR1 and CDR2 are SEHNR and FQNEAQ (reference sequence). The CDR3 reads CASSTTGGETQYF. The CDR3 DNA is TGTGCCAGCAGCACGACTGGAGGGGAGACCCAGTACTTC.

The chain joins TRBV9 to TRBJ1-3, with D perhaps TRBD1 (5 bases). CDR3 length: 15 residues. CDR1 and CDR2 from the germline V gene are SGDLS and YYNGEE. Trimming pared 3 bases from V and 0 bases from J, leaving 10 bases between. CDR3: CASSGGTASGNTIYF. The CDR3 DNA follows: TGTGCCAGCAGCGGGGGGACGGCCTCTGGAAACACCATATATTTT.

This rearrangement joins TRBV5-4 to TRBJ2-1; TRBD2 agrees at 14 bases. Germline-derived CDR1 and CDR2 are SGHNT and YYREEE (reference sequence). V was clipped by 3 bases and J by 6 bases; unmatched bases: 5. The CDR3 spans 16 residues. Here the CDR3 reads CASSSLTSGRANEQFF. The DNA for the CDR3 is TGTGCCAGCAGCTCCCTGACTAGCGGGAGGGCCAATGAGCAGTTCTTC.

This clone appeared once. Other DNA sequences in the sample encode the same CDR3. The chain couples TRBV5-1 to TRBJ2-3; D is ambiguous. Germline loops: CDR1 SGHRS, CDR2 YFSETQ. Trimming took off 0 bases at V and 3 bases at J, with 5 bases between the two ends. The CDR3 extends over 13 amino acids. The CDR3 DNA follows: TGCGCCAGCAGCTTGGCCGGTACAGATACGCAGTATTTT. Translated: CASSLAGTDTQYF.

This clone occurred a few times. This chain joins TRBV2 and TRBJ1-1, with D perhaps matching TRBD1 (5 bases). CDR1 SNHLY and CDR2 FYNNEI come from the germline V gene. The CDR3 is 14 amino acids. Trimming left V 7 bases short and J 4 bases short, with 16 bases between. Here the CDR3 DNA reads TGTGCCAGCACCAGACAGACCATGAGCACTGAAGCTTTCTTT. It yields the protein CASTRQTMSTEAFF. The full variable domain, its missing parts supplied by reference TRBV2 and TRBJ1-1, is EPEVTQTPSHQVTQMGQEVILRCVPISNHLYFYWYRQILGQKVEFLVSFYNNEISEKSEIFDDQFSVERPDGSNFTLKIRSTKLEDSAMYFCASTRQTMSTEAFFGQGTRLTVV.

A remark on this clone: The identical CDR3 is also encoded by other nucleotide sequences in the sample. The chain combines TRBV9 with TRBJ2-2, with a possible D match to TRBD2 (5 bases). CDR3 size: 15 residues. The V end lost 0 bases, the J end lost 1 base, and 7 bases lay between the germline ends. The germline gives CDR1 SGDLS, CDR2 YYNGEE. The CDR3 loop reads CASSVVGGNTGELFF. In DNA form, the CDR3 reads TGTGCCAGCAGCGTAGTCGGAGGGAACACCGGGGAGCTGTTTTTT.